This TCR beta chain appears in the sequencing data of a study of blood T cell repertoires in COVID-19. The protocol was immunoSEQ multiplex PCR, while the TCRdb copy is restricted to in-frame clones and leaves out a portion. This sample has some 190,000 clones, with around 80% found just once. Trimming took 4 bases from V and 5 from J, leaving 11 bases between them. The CDR3 contains 13 residues. The germline CDR1 and CDR2 sequences are MDHEN and SYDVKM. The V and J genes are TRBV28 and TRBJ1-1, with unresolved D. The specimen sequenced was peripheral blood. The TCR sequence derives from a woman of 80 years or more with COVID-19, enrolled during active disease. CDR3 in DNA: TGTGCCAGCAGTTCCCCCTCTCGGACTGAAGCTTTCTTT. It translates to CASSSPSRTEAFF.